This TCR beta chain was found in a study of cytomegalovirus exposure and HLA in healthy donors. Study-wide points: It was confirmed in vitro that three of the CMV-associated chains were specific for CMV antigens. Associated with cytomegalovirus, according to the listing, were around 160 TCR beta chains. According to a later analysis, TCR clusters from the first cohort tended to co-occur in the roughly 110 validation repertoires.

About this clone: Its antigen is not identified.

The donors were in the roughly 120-subject validation cohort, distinct from the 666-subject first cohort. The germline gives CDR1 SNHLY, CDR2 FYNNEI. This CDR3 has 15 amino acids. V lost 6 bases and J lost 0, with 13 bases in between. Libraries were prepared by immunoSEQ multiplex PCR; TCRdb keeps only in-frame clonotypes and omits some of them. This table has 66,000 or so clones, approximately 96% appearing once. This sequence was found in a woman between 18 and 30 years old in good health and CMV-seropositive. The material sequenced was PBMCs. The chain carries TRBV2 and TRBJ2-3; D possibly corresponds to TRBD2 (5 bases). The CDR3 loop is CASRGLGGSTDTQYF. The CDR3 nucleotides are TGTGCCAGCAGGGGCTTAGGCGGGAGCACAGATACGCAGTATTTT.